This TCR beta chain was obtained from a study of T cells in Graves' hyperthyroidism and ophthalmopathy. Across the study: Initial diagnosis, before any treatment, was when peripheral blood was collected. General observations from the study: Most thyroid clonotypes that were expanded above 0.001 also turned up in blood.

Trimming shortened V by 0 bases and J by 5 bases, and 16 bases separated the two germline ends. CDR1 is MNHEY, CDR2 SMNVEV, per germline (reference sequence). The CDR3 is 16 residues long. Details on this clonotype: Its antigen is still unknown.

The CDR3 regions of TCR beta were amplified from RNA transcripts. An initial round of RT-PCR targeting the TCR CDR3 relied on the HTBI primer set. Using its own MiXCR run on the multiplex PCR reads, TCRdb lists one record per CDR3 protein. The sample lists 400,000 or so distinct CDR3 sequences; about 16% were seen once. Ophthalmopathy patients had moderate-to-severe active disease, CAS ≥3, NOSPECS ≥4, and disease duration under 3 months. Fresh peripheral blood, approximately 10 ml, was the source of the PBMCs. The sample taken for sequencing was blood. The sequence was collected from a woman in her sixties with Graves' ophthalmopathy. The chain is built from TRBV27 and TRBJ2-5, with D unclear. This CDR3 reads CASSLSTAGRAETQYF. The CDR3 DNA reads as TGTGCCAGCAGTTTATCGACGGCAGGTCGTGCGGAGACCCAGTACTTC.